The 9 T cell receptor beta chains given below trace back to one sample, sequenced in a study of CD8 T cells in Susac syndrome. Reverse transcription of roughly 0.5 to 1 ug RNA used random hexamers. TCRdb reprocessed the immunoSEQ multiplex PCR reads with MiXCR, giving one entry per CDR3 protein. The sample lists roughly 80,000 distinct CDR3 sequences, less than 95% occurring once. The sequencing input was CD8+ T cells from PBMCs. The receptor set was obtained from a human donor with Susac syndrome.

The chain recombines TRBV29-1 with TRBJ2-1, with D possibly TRBD2 on 6 matching bases. Germline V gene sequence: CDR1 SQVTM, CDR2 ANQGSEA. This CDR3 spans 12 amino acids. V was shortened by 8 bases and J by 9 bases, with 17 bases between the two germline ends. The CDR3 here is CSMYGGLGEQFF. The DNA of the CDR3 is TGCAGCATGTACGGGGGTCTTGGTGAGCAGTTCTTC.

This chain joins TRBV7-3 and TRBJ1-5, with D unclear. The CDR3 covers 13 residues. V dropped 2 bases and J dropped 7 bases, with 9 bases sitting between them. Germline CDR1 reads SGHTA; CDR2 reads FQGTGA. CDR3 nucleotides: TGTGCCAGCAGCTTAGAGGTAGGGCAGCCCCAGCATTTT. It translates to CASSLEVGQPQHF.

This chain connects TRBV7-6 to TRBJ2-1; 8 bases line up with TRBD2. Germline V gene data show CDR1 as SGHVS and CDR2 as FNYEAQ. The junction had 6 bases not matched to a gene; V was cut back by 1 base and J by 4 bases. The CDR3 covers 16 residues. The CDR3 DNA follows: TGTGCCAGCAGCTTAGGGGGCAGCGGGGGTTACAATGAGCAGTTCTTC. Translated: CASSLGGSGGYNEQFF.

This clonotype came up a few times. The V call is TRBV19, the J call TRBJ2-7; a possible D gene is TRBD1 (6 bases). The CDR3 consists of 14 residues. Between the trimmed V and J ends, which lost 6 bases and 3 bases, there was a span of 15 bases. Germline loops: CDR1 LNHDA, CDR2 SQIVND (reference sequence). CDR3 sequence (DNA): TGTGCCAGTAGCCCTCAACTAGGGGGCTACGAGCAGTACTTC. Translation: CASSPQLGGYEQYF.

The chain has TRBV9 and TRBJ2-5, with a possible D match to TRBD2 (6 bases). Germline-derived CDR1 and CDR2 are SGDLS and YYNGEE. This CDR3 is built from 17 residues. V was shortened by 0 bases and J by 0 bases, with 15 bases between the two germline ends. The CDR3 region has the DNA TGTGCCAGCAGCGTAGGCCCAACAGGAGGGTACCAAGAGACCCAGTACTTC. It translates to CASSVGPTGGYQETQYF. The entire variable domain, with the rest obtained from reference TRBV9 and TRBJ2-5, is as follows: DSGVTQTPKHLITATGQRVTLRCSPRSGDLSVYWYQQSLDQGLQFLIQYYNGEERAKGNILERFSAQQFPDLHSELNLSSLELGDSALYFCASSVGPTGGYQETQYFGPGTRLLVL.

This chain links TRBV12-3 or TRBV12-4 with TRBJ1-1; D is possibly TRBD1 (6 bases). This CDR3 spans 12 amino acids. The V and J ends lost 7 bases and 9 bases respectively, with 15 bases between them. The CDR3 loop is CASTLGGGQAFF. The CDR3, as DNA: TGTGCCAGCACCCTGGGGGGGGGCCAAGCTTTCTTT.

The rearrangement uses TRBV6-2 or TRBV6-3 and TRBJ1-2; D gene ambiguous. Germline V gives CDR1 MNHEY, CDR2 SVGEGT. The CDR3 is 14 amino acids. V shed 6 bases and J shed 1 base, with 12 bases lying between them. The chain's CDR3 is CASSTLGLNYGYTF. In nucleotides, the CDR3 is TGTGCCAGCAGCACCTTAGGGCTTAACTATGGCTACACCTTC.

The V and J genes are TRBV5-6 and TRBJ1-5; possible D gene TRBD1, 5 bases. V was shortened by 0 bases and J by 0 bases, with 10 bases between the two germline ends. Germline CDR1 and CDR2: SGHDT and YYEEEE. The CDR3 length is 16 residues. This CDR3 is CASSLDRSGSNQPQHF. Here the CDR3 DNA reads TGTGCCAGCAGCTTGGACAGGTCAGGTAGCAATCAGCCCCAGCATTTT.

The chain combines TRBV14 with TRBJ2-5, with a weak D call TRBD2 (5 bases). The CDR3 has 14 residues. V dropped 4 bases and J dropped 6 bases, with 15 bases sitting between them. Germline loops: CDR1 SGHDN, CDR2 FVKESK. The CDR3 is CASSPEGIRQTQYF. Written as DNA, the CDR3 is TGTGCCAGCAGCCCAGAGGGAATTCGACAGACCCAGTACTTC.